These 10 T cell receptor beta chains originate from one sample sequenced in a study of cytomegalovirus exposure and HLA in healthy donors (dated by TCRdb to about 2017). Libraries were made using the immunoSEQ multiplex PCR assay. A mixture of 60 forward primers for TCR Vbeta segments and 13 reverse primers for TCR Jbeta segments was used in the multiplex PCR. The immuneACCESS repertoire file appears here via TCRdb, limited to in-frame rearrangements. These files lack a portion of the clones; in checked studies, under half of the deficit traces to unresolved V genes, and the cause of the others is not known. In all, the sample holds 150,000 or so clones, and roughly 85% of those were seen once. The ten largest clonotypes hold 2% to 2.5% of the sample. Sample: PBMCs. The receptors come from a woman under 30 in good health and CMV-seronegative.

This chain uses TRBV11-2 with TRBJ1-2; 8 nucleotides match TRBD1. Germline V gene sequence: CDR1 SGHAT, CDR2 FQNNGV. There are 14 residues in the CDR3. V gave up 6 bases and J gave up 7 bases; unmatched junction bases: 10. This chain's CDR3 is CASRPPGGLGGYTF. The CDR3 DNA follows: TGTGCCAGCAGACCTCCAGGGGGCTTAGGTGGCTACACCTTC.

This chain uses TRBV29-1 with TRBJ1-4; 7 bases are shared with TRBD1. V gave up 7 bases and J gave up 2 bases; unmatched junction bases: 7. Germline assignment: CDR1 SQVTM and CDR2 ANQGSEA. This CDR3 spans 14 amino acids. This CDR3 reads CSAFQGGTNEKLFF. CDR3 coding DNA: TGCAGCGCTTTCCAGGGGGGCACTAATGAAAAACTGTTTTTT.

The chain employs TRBV6-1 and TRBJ1-5; D is unresolved. The V end lost 5 bases, the J end lost 9 bases, and 8 bases lay between the germline ends. The CDR3 runs to 11 residues. Germline V CDR1 and CDR2: MNHNS, SASEGT. The DNA for the CDR3 is TGTGCCAGCAGTCCCTCGGGGCCCCAGCATTTT. It specifies CASSPSGPQHF.

The rearrangement links TRBV30 to TRBJ2-5, with 14 positions matching TRBD2. The CDR3 contains 16 residues. Germline values: CDR1 GTSNPN, CDR2 SVGIG (reference sequence). Trimming took 7 bases from V and 4 from J; bases not matched to a gene: 11. CDR3 residues: CASSSGLAGAGETQYF. DNA for the CDR3: TGTGCCTCAAGCTCGGGACTAGCGGGGGCGGGAGAGACCCAGTACTTC.

This chain links TRBV27 with TRBJ1-5; D ambiguous. Trimming stripped 3 bases from V and 6 bases from J, with 12 bases between. This CDR3 has 14 residues. CDR1 and CDR2 (germline): MNHEY, SMNVEV (reference sequence). The CDR3 DNA reads TGTGCCAGCAGTTTGGGTCAGGCGTTTCAGCCCCAGCATTTT. Its translation is CASSLGQAFQPQHF.

The rearrangement uses TRBV18 and TRBJ2-7; D might be TRBD2 (6 bases). CDR3 length equals 14 residues. Germline V CDR1 and CDR2: KGHSH, LQKENI. Between the trimmed V and J ends, which lost 3 bases and 7 bases, there was a span of 16 bases. CDR3 DNA sequence: TGTGCCAGCTCACCGGATGCGGGGCCCGTAGAGCAGTACTTC. Translated: CASSPDAGPVEQYF. Combining the CDR3 with reference TRBV18 and TRBJ2-7 gives the whole variable domain NAGVMQNPRHLVRRRGQEARLRCSPMKGHSHVYWYRQLPEEGLKFMVYLQKENIIDESGMPKERFSAEFPKEGPSILRIQQVVRGDSAAYFCASSPDAGPVEQYFGPGTRLTVT.

This chain joins TRBV6-5 and TRBJ1-4; TRBD1 aligns across 9 bases. Germline V gives CDR1 MNHEY, CDR2 SVGAGI. V dropped 6 bases and J dropped 8; count of bases not matched to a gene: 7. This CDR3 comprises 14 residues. DNA of the CDR3: TGTGCCAGCAGGGACAGGGGATCGAGGGAAAAACTGTTTTTT. Protein sequence: CASRDRGSREKLFF.

The chain combines TRBV6-4 with TRBJ1-1; perhaps TRBD1 as D (5 bases). Germline-derived CDR1 and CDR2 are MRHNA and SNTAGT. The CDR3 length is 13 residues. V dropped 0 bases and J dropped 7 bases, with 9 bases sitting between them. CDR3 bases: TGTGCCAGCAGTGACTCGGCAGGGTTTGAAGCTTTCTTT. Translating gives CASSDSAGFEAFF.

This clone was recorded a few times. This chain connects TRBV19 to TRBJ1-2; D uncertain. CDR1 is LNHDA and CDR2 is SQIVND in the germline V gene (reference sequence). Trimming cost V 5 bases and J 4 bases, with 14 bases left between them. The length of the CDR3 is 14 residues. CDR3 region: CASSLAPAGYGYTF. The CDR3 DNA reads as TGTGCCAGTAGTTTGGCACCGGCGGGCTATGGCTACACCTTC.

This chain joins TRBV7-9 and TRBJ1-6, with D perhaps matching TRBD1 (5 bases). The V end was cut by 3 bases, the J end by 5 bases, with 20 bases between. In germline, CDR1 is SEHNR, CDR2 FQNEAQ (reference sequence). This CDR3 is 18 amino acids long. The CDR3 loop reads CASSLPVGVQEDNSPLHF. Here the CDR3 DNA reads TGTGCCAGCAGCTTGCCCGTAGGGGTACAAGAAGATAATTCACCCCTCCACTTT.